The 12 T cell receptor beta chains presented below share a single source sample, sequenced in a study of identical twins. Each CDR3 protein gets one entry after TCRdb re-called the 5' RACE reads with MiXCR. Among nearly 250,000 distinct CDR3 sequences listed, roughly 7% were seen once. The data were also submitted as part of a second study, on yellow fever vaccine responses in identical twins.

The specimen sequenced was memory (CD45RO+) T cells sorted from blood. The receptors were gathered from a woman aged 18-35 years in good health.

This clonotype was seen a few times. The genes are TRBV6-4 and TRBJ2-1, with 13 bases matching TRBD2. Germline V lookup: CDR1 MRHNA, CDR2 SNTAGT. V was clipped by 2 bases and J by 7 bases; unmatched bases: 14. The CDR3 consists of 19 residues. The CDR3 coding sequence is TGTGCCAGCAGTGACAGGGTTCTACTAGCGGGAGGGTCTAGGAATGAGCAGTTCTTC. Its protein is CASSDRVLLAGGSRNEQFF.

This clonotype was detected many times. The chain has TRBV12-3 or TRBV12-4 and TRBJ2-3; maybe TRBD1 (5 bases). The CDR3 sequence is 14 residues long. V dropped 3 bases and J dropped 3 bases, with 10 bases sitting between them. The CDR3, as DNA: TGTGCCAGCAGTTTCGTCCAGGGAACAGATACGCAGTATTTT. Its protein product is CASSFVQGTDTQYF.

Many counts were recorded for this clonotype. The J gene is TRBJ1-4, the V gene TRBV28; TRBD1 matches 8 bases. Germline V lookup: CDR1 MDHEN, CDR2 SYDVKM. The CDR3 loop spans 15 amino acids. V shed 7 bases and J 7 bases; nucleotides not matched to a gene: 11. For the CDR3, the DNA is TGTGCCAGCAACCCGACAGGGGTACGAGGTGAAAAACTGTTTTTT. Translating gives CASNPTGVRGEKLFF.

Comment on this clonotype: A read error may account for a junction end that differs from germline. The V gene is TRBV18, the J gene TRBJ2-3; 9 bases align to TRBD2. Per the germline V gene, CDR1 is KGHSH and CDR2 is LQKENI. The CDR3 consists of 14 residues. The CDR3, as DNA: TGTGCCAGCTCAACCGGGACTAGCACCGATACGCAGTATTTT. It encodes CASSTGTSTDTQYF.

Here the CDR3 reads CASSLEALGTSKYSGNTIYF. The CDR3, as DNA: TGTGCCAGCAGCTTAGAGGCCCTAGGGACCTCTAAGTACTCTGGAAACACCATATATTTT. This chain uses TRBV7-6 with TRBJ1-3; D is perhaps TRBD1 (5 bases). The CDR3 sequence is 20 residues long. Deletions cut 1 base from V and 0 bases from J, with 22 bases between. Germline V CDR1 and CDR2: SGHVS, FNYEAQ.

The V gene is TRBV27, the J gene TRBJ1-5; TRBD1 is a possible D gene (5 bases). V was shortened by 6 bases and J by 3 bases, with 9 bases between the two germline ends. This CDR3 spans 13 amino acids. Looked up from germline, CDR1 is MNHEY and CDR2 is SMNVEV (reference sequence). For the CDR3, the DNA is TGTGCCAGCAGATCCGGGACCAATCAGCCCCAGCATTTT. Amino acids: CASRSGTNQPQHF.

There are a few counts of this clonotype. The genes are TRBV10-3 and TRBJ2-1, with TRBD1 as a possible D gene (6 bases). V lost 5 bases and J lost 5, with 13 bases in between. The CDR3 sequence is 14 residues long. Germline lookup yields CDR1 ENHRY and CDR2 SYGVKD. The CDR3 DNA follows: TGTGCCATCAGTTCCGGGACACCCAACAATGAGCAGTTCTTC. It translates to CAISSGTPNNEQFF.

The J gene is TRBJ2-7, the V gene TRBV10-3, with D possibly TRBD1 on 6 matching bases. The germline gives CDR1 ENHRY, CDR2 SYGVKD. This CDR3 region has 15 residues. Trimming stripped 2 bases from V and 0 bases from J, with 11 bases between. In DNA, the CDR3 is TGTGCCATCAGTGAGGCAGGGGTGAGCTCCTACGAGCAGTACTTC. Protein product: CAISEAGVSSYEQYF.

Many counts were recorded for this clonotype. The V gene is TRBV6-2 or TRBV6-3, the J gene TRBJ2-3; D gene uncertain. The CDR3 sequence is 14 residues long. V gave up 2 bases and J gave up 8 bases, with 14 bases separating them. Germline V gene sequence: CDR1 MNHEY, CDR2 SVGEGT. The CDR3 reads CASSYDSVTATQYF. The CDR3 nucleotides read TGTGCCAGCAGTTACGATTCAGTCACGGCTACGCAGTATTTT.

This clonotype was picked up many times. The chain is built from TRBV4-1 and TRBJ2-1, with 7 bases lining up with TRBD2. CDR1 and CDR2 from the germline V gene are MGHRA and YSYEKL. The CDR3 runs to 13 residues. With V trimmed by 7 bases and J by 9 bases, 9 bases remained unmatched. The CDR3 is CASTEREGSEQFF. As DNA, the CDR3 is TGCGCCAGCACCGAAAGGGAGGGAAGTGAGCAGTTCTTC.

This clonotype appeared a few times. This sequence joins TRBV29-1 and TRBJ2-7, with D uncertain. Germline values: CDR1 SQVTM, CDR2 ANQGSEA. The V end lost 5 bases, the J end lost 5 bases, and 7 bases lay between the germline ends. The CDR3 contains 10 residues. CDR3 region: CSVRLDEQYF. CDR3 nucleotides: TGCAGCGTTCGGTTGGACGAGCAGTACTTC.

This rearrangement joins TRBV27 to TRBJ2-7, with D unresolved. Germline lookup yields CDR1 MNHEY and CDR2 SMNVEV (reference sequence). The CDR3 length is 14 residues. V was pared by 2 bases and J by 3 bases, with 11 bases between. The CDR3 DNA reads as TGTGCCAGCAGTTTACGGCCCTCTAACTACGAGCAGTACTTC. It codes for CASSLRPSNYEQYF.